The present TCR beta chain was sequenced within a study of T-cell reconstitution after alpha-beta-depleted transplantation in children. V dropped 4 bases and J dropped 1; count of bases not matched to a gene: 18. This CDR3 contains 19 residues. The germline V gene has CDR1 SNHLY and CDR2 FYNNEI. Using unique molecular identifiers, the investigators prepared the TCRbeta library. TCRdb reanalysed the PCR reads using MiXCR and keeps one entry per CDR3 protein. The sample has hundreds of thousands of distinct CDR3 sequences; under 30% are singletons. The specimen was PBMCs, mostly from graft donor cells, collected 360 days after TCRalphabeta/CD19-depleted stem cell transplant. This chain connects TRBV2 to TRBJ2-7; 8 bases agree with TRBD2. This clonotype originated in a female patient between 2 and 15 years old who had a stem cell transplant for congenital amegakaryocytic thrombocytopenia, so the T cells may come from the graft donor. DNA for the CDR3: TGTGCCAGCAGTGTCCCCAAAACGGGAGGGAATAGAGAGTCCTACGAGCAGTACTTC. It encodes CASSVPKTGGNRESYEQYF.